Each of the 21 T cell receptor beta chains below was sequenced from the same sample in a study of T cell changes during pregnancy in multiple sclerosis. Using immunoSEQ multiplex PCR, the repertoire was profiled, and TCRdb retains in-frame clones only, with some absent. This repertoire shows tens of thousands of clones, more than 80% found once; its top ten account for around 0.57%. This sample comprised CD4+ T cells from peripheral blood mononuclear cells, obtained in the first trimester of pregnancy. Every receptor here comes from a female donor with multiple sclerosis, enrolled in a pregnancy study.

The chain's CDR3 is CASGRGQGANGYTF. For the CDR3, the DNA is TGTGCCAGCGGAAGAGGACAGGGGGCAAATGGCTACACCTTC. The J gene is TRBJ1-2, the V gene TRBV2, with 11 bases identical to TRBD1. Germline V gene data show CDR1 as SNHLY and CDR2 as FYNNEI. This CDR3 spans 14 amino acids. The V and J ends lost 8 bases and 6 bases, in that order; junction bases with no gene match: 8.

This chain joins TRBV7-8 and TRBJ1-3, with 7 nucleotides matching TRBD1. The CDR3 runs 16 residues. The germline CDR1 and CDR2 sequences are SGHVS and FQNEAQ. The V segment lost 6 bases and the J segment 4 bases; nucleotides outside the gene matches: 12. The CDR3 reads CASRQTGTGAGNTIYF. The CDR3 DNA is TGTGCCAGCAGACAGACGGGCACAGGGGCCGGAAACACCATATATTTT.

The gene calls are TRBV2 and TRBJ2-7; 9 nucleotides match TRBD1. This CDR3 contains 14 residues. V was clipped by 6 bases and J by 7 bases; unmatched bases: 10. Germline V lookup: CDR1 SNHLY, CDR2 FYNNEI. CDR3 nucleotide sequence: TGTGCCAGCAGGGGGGGACAGGGTGTTCGGGAGCAGTACTTC. It encodes CASRGGQGVREQYF.

This rearrangement joins TRBV2 to TRBJ1-1; D is uncertain. Trimming removed 10 bases from V and 0 bases from J, with 15 bases in between. CDR1 and CDR2 from the germline V gene are SNHLY and FYNNEI. The CDR3 is 14 residues long. CDR3: CATRLTELNTEAFF. Here the CDR3 DNA reads TGTGCCACAAGACTAACGGAATTGAACACTGAAGCTTTCTTT.

The chain employs TRBV6-5 and TRBJ1-2; no clear D. Germline V gene lookup returns CDR1 MNHEY and CDR2 SVGAGI. The CDR3 loop spans 15 amino acids. The ends were cut back, 6 bases at V and 4 bases at J, with 18 bases in the middle. Here the CDR3 reads CASSPTRSAGYGYTF. CDR3 DNA sequence: TGTGCCAGCAGCCCAACCAGGTCCGCAGGCTATGGCTACACCTTC.

The chain is built from TRBV14 and TRBJ2-7, with 11 bases that match TRBD2. CDR3 length equals 17 residues. With V trimmed by 4 bases and J by 4 bases, 12 bases remained unmatched. Looked up from germline, CDR1 is SGHDN and CDR2 is FVKESK. The CDR3 here is CASSPGLAGFLGYEQYF. The CDR3 DNA is TGTGCCAGCAGCCCCGGACTAGCGGGTTTCCTCGGGTACGAGCAGTACTTC. Together with reference TRBV14 and TRBJ2-7, the CDR3 gives the full variable domain: EAGVTQFPSHSVIEKGQTVTLRCDPISGHDNLYWYRRVMGKEIKFLLHFVKESKQDESGMPNNRFLAERTGGTYSTLKVQPAELEDSGVYFCASSPGLAGFLGYEQYFGPGTRLTVT.

The V call is TRBV5-6, the J call TRBJ2-7; D remains ambiguous. The CDR3 is 12 amino acids. Trimming removed 0 bases from V and 10 bases from J, with 11 bases in between. Germline V gene lookup returns CDR1 SGHDT and CDR2 YYEEEE. As DNA, the CDR3 is TGTGCCAGCAGCTTGGATCCAGGCTACCAGTACTTC. This sequence encodes CASSLDPGYQYF.

This clone was observed a few times. Other nucleotide sequences from this sample produce the same CDR3. The V call is TRBV5-4, the J call TRBJ1-1, with a tentative D call TRBD1 (6 bases). The CDR3 extends over 13 amino acids. Trimming shortened V by 4 bases and J by 1 base, and 8 bases separated the two germline ends. Germline lookup yields CDR1 SGHNT and CDR2 YYREEE (reference sequence). The CDR3 coding sequence is TGTGCCAGCAGCCTGACAGGGAACACTGAAGCTTTCTTT. Protein product: CASSLTGNTEAFF.

The chain carries TRBV11-3 and TRBJ2-7; TRBD1 aligns across 7 bases. CDR1 SGHNT and CDR2 YENEEA come from the germline V gene. The CDR3 runs 16 residues. Germline trimming cut 5 bases from V and 2 bases from J; bases unmatched to any gene: 12. The CDR3 is CASSPQSGQVTYEQYF. The CDR3 DNA reads as TGTGCCAGCAGCCCACAGTCCGGACAGGTTACCTACGAGCAGTACTTC.

This chain links TRBV11-3 with TRBJ1-1; D is uncertain. The V end lost 2 bases, the J end lost 1 base, and 5 bases lay between the germline ends. CDR3 length: 13 amino acids. The germline V gene has CDR1 SGHNT and CDR2 YENEEA. The CDR3 region is CASSLSGNTEAFF. The CDR3 coding sequence is TGTGCCAGCAGCTTATCCGGGAACACTGAAGCTTTCTTT.

The chain employs TRBV25-1 and TRBJ2-1; 7 bases fit TRBD1. Germline V gene lookup returns CDR1 MGHDK and CDR2 SYGVNS. Trimming took 5 bases from V and 5 from J; bases not matched to a gene: 3. This CDR3 comprises 13 residues. Here the CDR3 reads CASSTTGNNEQFF. The CDR3 region has the DNA TGTGCCAGCAGTACGACAGGGAACAATGAGCAGTTCTTC. Looking up the rest from reference TRBV25-1 and TRBJ2-1 gives the full variable domain: EADIYQTPRYLVIGTGKKITLECSQTMGHDKMYWYQQDPGMELHLIHYSYGVNSTEKGDLSSESTVSRIRTEHFPLTLESARPSHTSQYLCASSTTGNNEQFFGPGTRLTVL.

The CDR3 region has the DNA TGTGCCATCAAGGATGACAGGGCTAATGAAAAACTGTTTTTT. This translates into CAIKDDRANEKLFF. V usage is TRBV10-3 and J usage is TRBJ1-4; TRBD1 agrees at 7 bases. The CDR3 contains 14 residues. Unmatched junction bases numbered 5, after V lost 7 bases and J lost 3 bases. From germline, CDR1 is ENHRY and CDR2 SYGVKD.

J is TRBJ2-7 and V is TRBV4-3; TRBD1 matches 8 bases. CDR3 length: 15 amino acids. Trimming at V came to 3 bases and at J to 6 bases, leaving 10 bases not matched to a gene. Germline V lookup: CDR1 LGHNA, CDR2 YSLEER. CDR3 DNA: TGCGCCAGCAGCCAGACCCAGACAGGGGCAGCCGAGCAGTACTTC. The encoded protein is CASSQTQTGAAEQYF.

The V call is TRBV19, the J call TRBJ2-3, with TRBD2 identical over 7 bases. This CDR3 contains 18 residues. Germline CDR1 and CDR2: LNHDA and SQIVND (reference sequence). J lost 5 bases, V lost 2 bases, and 16 bases had no gene match. CDR3 DNA sequence: TGTGCCAGTAGTATATGGAGGGGCGGTGCGGGGGTTGGAGATACGCAGTATTTT. Protein: CASSIWRGGAGVGDTQYF.

The rearrangement uses TRBV2 and TRBJ2-1, with 9 bases aligning to TRBD2. The CDR3 length is 20 residues. Trimming took 7 bases from V and 1 from J; bases not matched to a gene: 20. Germline V gene data show CDR1 as SNHLY and CDR2 as FYNNEI. CDR3 in amino acids: CASTAGSGSRRSVSYNEQFF. In DNA, the CDR3 is TGTGCCAGCACTGCGGGTAGCGGGAGTCGTCGGTCAGTTTCCTACAATGAGCAGTTCTTC.

The rearrangement joins TRBV7-9 to TRBJ2-5; 7 positions agree with TRBD2. The CDR3 runs to 16 residues. Germline V lookup: CDR1 SEHNR, CDR2 FQNEAQ (reference sequence). Trimming at V came to 5 bases and at J to 5 bases, leaving 14 bases not matched to a gene. DNA of the CDR3: TGTGCCAGCAGCGCCCCCCAGCGGGGCCCCGCGGAGACCCAGTACTTC. Its protein product is CASSAPQRGPAETQYF.

J is TRBJ2-3 and V is TRBV2; D is unresolved. This CDR3 has 14 residues. Trimming shortened V by 6 bases and J by 0 bases, and 10 bases separated the two germline ends. CDR1 is SNHLY, CDR2 FYNNEI, per germline. As DNA, the CDR3 is TGTGCCAGCAGATTTATGTCTAGCACAGATACGCAGTATTTT. Translating it yields CASRFMSSTDTQYF.

The rearrangement joins TRBV28 to TRBJ1-5, with 9 bases aligning to TRBD1. Germline CDR1 reads MDHEN; CDR2 reads SYDVKM. This CDR3 spans 18 amino acids. V shed 5 bases and J 2 bases; nucleotides not matched to a gene: 13. The CDR3 here is CASSAPGQGDIGNQPQHF. The CDR3 DNA is TGTGCCAGCAGTGCCCCGGGACAGGGTGATATTGGCAATCAGCCCCAGCATTTT.

This clone was counted a single time. J is TRBJ1-2 and V is TRBV6-1, with D unresolved. Germline V gene lookup returns CDR1 MNHNS and CDR2 SASEGT. The V gene lost 5 bases and the J gene lost 4 bases, with 8 bases spanning the gap. This CDR3 has 12 residues. The CDR3 is CASSPGSYGYTF. The CDR3 nucleotides read TGTGCCAGCAGTCCAGGTTCCTATGGCTACACCTTC.

The V gene is TRBV27, the J gene TRBJ2-1, with TRBD2 matching 15 bases. CDR1 is MNHEY and CDR2 is SMNVEV in the germline V gene (reference sequence). The CDR3 covers 15 residues. J was trimmed by 9 bases and V by 3 bases; bases with no gene match: 3. The CDR3 spells CASSFRTSGGAEQFF. The CDR3 DNA reads TGTGCCAGCAGTTTCCGGACTAGCGGGGGGGCTGAGCAGTTCTTC.

This chain joins TRBV27 and TRBJ1-5, with TRBD1 as a possible D gene (6 bases). V was clipped by 6 bases and J by 7 bases, with 25 bases between them. Germline V gives CDR1 MNHEY, CDR2 SMNVEV (reference sequence). CDR3 length: 17 amino acids. The CDR3 sequence: CASRRSFSDSSGQPQHF. As DNA, the CDR3 is TGTGCCAGCAGGCGATCTTTCTCGGACAGCTCAGGGCAGCCCCAGCATTTT.